These T cell receptor beta chains were read from a single sample in a study of blood T cell repertoires in COVID-19. Generated by immunoSEQ multiplex PCR, the TCRdb table keeps only in-frame clones and is missing some. The data show under 200,000 clones, about 86% seen once. What was sequenced was peripheral blood. Receptors originate from a woman in her seventies with COVID-19, enrolled during active disease. The CDR3 runs from the conserved cysteine through the conserved F or W. Each record gives: clone size, J gene, V gene, D gene, CDR3 DNA, CDR3 protein. The D gene is left open where the match is weak. Part of the rows lack a size; the others show once, few, many or a class for expanded clones.

NA	TRBJ1-5	TRBV28	NA	TGTGCCAGCAGTTTGCCCACCACCACAAGACCCCAGCATTTT	CASSLPTTTRPQHF
once	TRBJ1-1	TRBV2	NA	TGTGCCAGCGGAACAGGGAGCACTGAAGCTTTCTTT	CASGTGSTEAFF
NA	TRBJ1-4	TRBV10-3	NA	TGTGCCATCAGTGAGTCTCGAACAGGACGTGAAAAACTGTTTTTT	CAISESRTGREKLFF
NA	TRBJ1-2	TRBV7-2	NA	TGTGCCAGCAGCCCCCCGGGGTATAACTATGGCTACACCTTC	CASSPPGYNYGYTF
NA	TRBJ1-6	TRBV25-1	TRBD1	TGTGCCAGCAGTGAATATACGGGACAGTTGCCTAATTCACCCCTCCACTTT	CASSEYTGQLPNSPLHF
NA	TRBJ1-2	TRBV28	TRBD1	TGTGCCAGCAGTTCCCACGGACAGGGGGCATTGAGGGGCTACACCTTC	CASSSHGQGALRGYTF
NA	TRBJ2-7	TRBV7-7	NA	TGTGCTAGCAGCTTAGGAGCAGGGCAGGGCTACGAGCAGTACTTC	CASSLGAGQGYEQYF
NA	TRBJ2-7	TRBV29-1	TRBD1	TGCAGCGTCCAGGCCGGGACAGGGACGGACGAGCAGTACTTC	CSVQAGTGTDEQYF
NA	TRBJ2-7	TRBV27	TRBD1	TGTGCCAGCAGTGCAACCGGGACAGACTCGGACGAGCAGTACTTC	CASSATGTDSDEQYF
NA	TRBJ2-7	TRBV15	NA	TGTGCCACCAGCAGAGATCCGGGTTACGAGCAGTACTTC	CATSRDPGYEQYF
NA	TRBJ1-2	TRBV9	NA	TGTGCCAGCAGCCTGAGGGCAGGAGACTATGGCTACACCTTC	CASSLRAGDYGYTF
few	TRBJ2-3	TRBV5-1	NA	TGCGCCAGCAGCTCTCGCCGAGGAGGGGGCAGAACAGATACGCAGTATTTT	CASSSRRGGGRTDTQYF
NA	TRBJ2-5	TRBV21-1	NA	TGTGCCAGCAGCAAAAAGCCCCAGCGGGCCCCGAAGACCCAGTACTTC	CASSKKPQRAPKTQYF
NA	TRBJ1-6	TRBV5-6	TRBD1	TGTGCCAGCAACCGGGACAGGGGCAATTCACCCCTCCACTTT	CASNRDRGNSPLHF
few	TRBJ1-5	TRBV2	TRBD1	TGTGCCAGCAGTCAATCCGGGACAGGGTATAATCAGCCCCAGCATTTT	CASSQSGTGYNQPQHF
NA	TRBJ2-7	TRBV7-2	TRBD1	TGTGCCAGCACCCAGGGGGTGTCTTACGAGCAGTACTTC	CASTQGVSYEQYF
NA	TRBJ1-1	TRBV5-1	TRBD1	TGCGCCAGCAGCTTGACAGGGGGCTCGGGCACTGAAGCTTTCTTT	CASSLTGGSGTEAFF
NA	TRBJ2-3	TRBV5-1	NA	TGCGCCAGCAGCTTTTCGGGGACATCGACAGATACGCAGTATTTT	CASSFSGTSTDTQYF
NA	TRBJ1-3	TRBV9	NA	TGTGCCAGCAGCAACAGGGAGGGAGGAAACACCATATATTTT	CASSNREGGNTIYF
NA	TRBJ1-1	TRBV18	TRBD1	TGTGCCAGCTCACCACGCACTGGGGACAGAAATCAAGCTTTCTTT	CASSPRTGDRNQAFF
NA	TRBJ1-2	TRBV29-1	TRBD1	TGCAGCGTCATACAGGGGCCGAATGGCTACACCTTC	CSVIQGPNGYTF
NA	TRBJ1-5	TRBV6-6	TRBD1	TGTGCCAGCAGCCTAGACAGGGTTTACCAGCCCCAGCATTTT	CASSLDRVYQPQHF
NA	TRBJ1-1	TRBV30	TRBD1	TGTGCCTGGAGTCCGACAGGGGGGAGCACTGAAGCTTTCTTT	CAWSPTGGSTEAFF
NA	TRBJ1-1	TRBV18	NA	TGTGCCAGCTCACTCCTCATGGCGGATGCTGAAGCTTTCTTT	CASSLLMADAEAFF
NA	TRBJ1-2	TRBV2	TRBD1	TGTGCCAGCAGCGACAGGGGTGGTGGCTATGGCTACACCTTC	CASSDRGGGYGYTF
NA	TRBJ1-1	TRBV30	NA	TGTGCCTGGGACTCCGGGACAATTCCTTACACTGAAGCTTTCTTT	CAWDSGTIPYTEAFF
few	TRBJ2-1	TRBV5-1	TRBD2	TGCGCCAGTCGACTAGCGGGGGGGTTCCATGAGCAGTTCTTC	CASRLAGGFHEQFF